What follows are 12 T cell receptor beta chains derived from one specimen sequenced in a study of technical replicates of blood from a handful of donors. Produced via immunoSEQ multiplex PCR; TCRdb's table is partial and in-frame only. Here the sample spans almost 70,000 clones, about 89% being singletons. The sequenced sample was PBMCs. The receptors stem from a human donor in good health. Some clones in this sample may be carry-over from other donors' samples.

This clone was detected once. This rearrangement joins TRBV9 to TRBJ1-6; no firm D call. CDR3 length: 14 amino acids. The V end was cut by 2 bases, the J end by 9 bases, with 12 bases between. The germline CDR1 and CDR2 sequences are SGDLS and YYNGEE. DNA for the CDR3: TGTGCCAGCAGCGTCTCCCAGATCTCTTCACCCCTCCACTTT. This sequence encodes CASSVSQISSPLHF.

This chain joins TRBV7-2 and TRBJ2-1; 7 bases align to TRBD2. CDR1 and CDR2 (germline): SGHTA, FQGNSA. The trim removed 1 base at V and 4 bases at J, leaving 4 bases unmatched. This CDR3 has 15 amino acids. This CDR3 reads CASSLGLADYNEQFF. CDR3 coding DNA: TGTGCCAGCAGCTTAGGGCTAGCGGATTACAATGAGCAGTTCTTC.

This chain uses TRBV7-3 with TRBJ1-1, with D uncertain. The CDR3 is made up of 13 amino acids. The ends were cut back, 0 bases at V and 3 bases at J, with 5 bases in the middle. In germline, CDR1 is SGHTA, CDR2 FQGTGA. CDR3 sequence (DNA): TGTGCCAGCAGCTTAACGAGAGACACTGAAGCTTTCTTT. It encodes CASSLTRDTEAFF.

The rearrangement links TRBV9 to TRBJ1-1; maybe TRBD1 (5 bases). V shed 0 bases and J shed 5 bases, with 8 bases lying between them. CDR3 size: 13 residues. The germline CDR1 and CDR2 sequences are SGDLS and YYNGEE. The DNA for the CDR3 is TGTGCCAGCAGCGTAGGGGGGGATACTGAAGCTTTCTTT. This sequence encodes CASSVGGDTEAFF.

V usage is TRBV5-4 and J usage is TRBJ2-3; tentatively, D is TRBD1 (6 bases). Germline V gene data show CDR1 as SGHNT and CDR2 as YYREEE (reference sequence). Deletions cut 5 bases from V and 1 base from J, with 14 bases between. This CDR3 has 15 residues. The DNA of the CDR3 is TGTGCCAGCAGAGCAGGGGTTTCCCGCACAGATACGCAGTATTTT. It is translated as CASRAGVSRTDTQYF.

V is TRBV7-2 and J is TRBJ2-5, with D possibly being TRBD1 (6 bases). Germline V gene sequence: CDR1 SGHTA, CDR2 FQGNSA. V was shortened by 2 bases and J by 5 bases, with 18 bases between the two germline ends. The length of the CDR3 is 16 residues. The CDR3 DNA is TGTGCCAGCAGCTTAAGGGGATCAGGGGTCGGGGAGACCCAGTACTTC. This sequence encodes CASSLRGSGVGETQYF.

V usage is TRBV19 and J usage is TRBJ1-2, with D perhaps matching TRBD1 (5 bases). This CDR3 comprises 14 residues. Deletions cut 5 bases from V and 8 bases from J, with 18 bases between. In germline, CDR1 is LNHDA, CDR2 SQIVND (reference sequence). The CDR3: CASSSKGLTGGYTF. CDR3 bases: TGTGCCAGTAGTTCCAAGGGGCTTACTGGCGGCTACACCTTC.

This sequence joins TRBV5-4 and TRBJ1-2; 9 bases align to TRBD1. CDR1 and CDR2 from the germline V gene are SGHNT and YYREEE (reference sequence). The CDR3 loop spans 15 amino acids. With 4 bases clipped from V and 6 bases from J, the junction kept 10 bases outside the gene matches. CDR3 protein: CASSHMDRGWDGYTF. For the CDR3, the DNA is TGTGCCAGCAGCCATATGGACAGGGGATGGGATGGCTACACCTTC.

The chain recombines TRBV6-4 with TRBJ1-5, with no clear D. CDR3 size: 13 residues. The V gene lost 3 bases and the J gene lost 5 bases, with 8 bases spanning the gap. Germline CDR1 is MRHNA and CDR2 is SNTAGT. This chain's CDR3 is CASSEGEHQPQHF. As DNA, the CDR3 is TGTGCCAGCAGTGAGGGAGAACATCAGCCCCAGCATTTT.

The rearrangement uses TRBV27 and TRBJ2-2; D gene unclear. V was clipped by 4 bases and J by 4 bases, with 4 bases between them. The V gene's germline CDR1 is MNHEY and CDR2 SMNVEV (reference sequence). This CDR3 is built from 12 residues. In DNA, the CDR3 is TGTGCCAGCAGTTACACCACCGGGGAGCTGTTTTTT. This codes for CASSYTTGELFF.

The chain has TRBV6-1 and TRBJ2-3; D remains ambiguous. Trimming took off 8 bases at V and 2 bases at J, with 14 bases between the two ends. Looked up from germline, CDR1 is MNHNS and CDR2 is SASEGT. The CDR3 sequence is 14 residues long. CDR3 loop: CASLFGGTTDTQYF. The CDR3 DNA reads TGTGCCAGCTTATTCGGCGGCACCACAGATACGCAGTATTTT.

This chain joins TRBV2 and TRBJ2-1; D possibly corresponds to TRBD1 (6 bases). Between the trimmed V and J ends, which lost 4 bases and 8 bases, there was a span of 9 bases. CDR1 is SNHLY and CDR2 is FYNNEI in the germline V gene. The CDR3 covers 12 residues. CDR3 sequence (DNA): TGTGCCAGCAGTGGCAGGGGCTATGAGCAGTTCTTC. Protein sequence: CASSGRGYEQFF.